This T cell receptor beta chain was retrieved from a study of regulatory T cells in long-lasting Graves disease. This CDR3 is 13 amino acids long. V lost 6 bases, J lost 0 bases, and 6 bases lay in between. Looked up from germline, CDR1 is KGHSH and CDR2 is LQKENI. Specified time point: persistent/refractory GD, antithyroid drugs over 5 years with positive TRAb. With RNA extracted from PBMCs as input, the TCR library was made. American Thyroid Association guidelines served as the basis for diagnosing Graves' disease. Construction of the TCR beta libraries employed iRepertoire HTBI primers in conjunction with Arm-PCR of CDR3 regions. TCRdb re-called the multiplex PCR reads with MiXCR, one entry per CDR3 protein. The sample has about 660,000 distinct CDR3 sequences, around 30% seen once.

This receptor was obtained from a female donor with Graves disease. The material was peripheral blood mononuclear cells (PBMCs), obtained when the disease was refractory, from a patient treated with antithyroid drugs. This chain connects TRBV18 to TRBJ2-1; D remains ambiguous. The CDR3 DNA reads TGTGCCAGCTCCCCTCCCTCCTACAATGAGCAGTTCTTC. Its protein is CASSPPSYNEQFF. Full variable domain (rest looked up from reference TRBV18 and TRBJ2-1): NAGVMQNPRHLVRRRGQEARLRCSPMKGHSHVYWYRQLPEEGLKFMVYLQKENIIDESGMPKERFSAEFPKEGPSILRIQQVVRGDSAAYFCASSPPSYNEQFFGPGTRLTVL.